A single sample is the source of the 19 T cell receptor beta chains below, sequenced in a study of blood T cells in healthy people across ages. The authors ran a second PCR of about 7 to 11 cycles using a sample-barcoded 5' primer and a J-beta primer mix. TCRdb re-called the 5' RACE reads with MiXCR, one entry per CDR3 protein. Among about 780,000 distinct CDR3 sequences listed, about half were seen once. Sequenced: blood. These receptors all come from an elderly man in good health.

This clonotype was recorded a few times. The chain couples TRBV2 to TRBJ1-2, with no clear D. Germline loops: CDR1 SNHLY, CDR2 FYNNEI. With 1 base removed from V and 8 bases from J, the gap between germline ends came to 11 bases. The CDR3 runs 13 residues. The CDR3 reads CASSEGTAGGYTF. Written as DNA, the CDR3 is TGTGCCAGCAGTGAAGGCACAGCGGGGGGCTACACCTTC.

The rearrangement uses TRBV7-3 and TRBJ2-2; no definite D call. Germline CDR1 reads SGHTA; CDR2 reads FQGTGA. V gave up 3 bases and J gave up 5 bases, with 19 bases separating them. The length of the CDR3 is 17 residues. The CDR3 reads CASSLMGTMVGTGELFF. The CDR3, as DNA: TGTGCCAGCAGCTTGATGGGAACCATGGTGGGGACCGGGGAGCTGTTTTTT.

This clonotype was found a few times. The J gene is TRBJ2-5, the V gene TRBV20-1, with D hard to call. The V end was cut by 3 bases, the J end by 2 bases, with 16 bases between. Germline V lookup: CDR1 DFQATT, CDR2 SNEGSKA (reference sequence). CDR3 length equals 15 residues. The CDR3 nucleotides are TGCAGTGCTAGTCCCCCCGGCTCTCTTCAAGAGACCCAGTACTTC. Encoded protein: CSASPPGSLQETQYF.

V usage is TRBV12-5 and J usage is TRBJ2-7; D uncertain. The germline V and J ends were trimmed by 2 bases and 2 bases, with 10 bases remaining between them. The CDR3 has 14 amino acids. CDR1 and CDR2 (germline): LGHNT, FRNRAP. DNA of the CDR3: TGTGCTAGTGGTTTGTACGGACCTGCCTACGAGCAGTACTTC. Its translation is CASGLYGPAYEQYF.

J is TRBJ2-7 and V is TRBV12-3 or TRBV12-4; the D call may be TRBD1 or TRBD2 (5 bases each). The CDR3 sequence is 13 residues long. V lost 6 bases and J lost 4, with 13 bases in between. The CDR3 protein is CASSRDGIYEQYF. The DNA of the CDR3 is TGTGCCAGCAGCCGGGACGGCATATACGAGCAGTACTTC.

This clonotype was picked up a small number of times. V and J are TRBV12-3 or TRBV12-4 and TRBJ2-5; the match to TRBD2 covers 12 bases. J was trimmed by 3 bases and V by 7 bases; bases with no gene match: 6. The CDR3 sequence is 15 residues long. The CDR3 DNA reads as TGTGCCAGCAAACTGACTAGCGGGAGAGAAGAGACCCAGTACTTC. Its translation is CASKLTSGREETQYF.

Comment on this clonotype: At one boundary the junction diverges from the germline segment, which might be a read error. The V call is TRBV10-3, the J call TRBJ2-1, with TRBD2 identical over 9 bases. This CDR3 comprises 17 residues. Germline-derived CDR1 and CDR2 are ENHRY and SYGVKD. The CDR3 sequence: CATSEPVAGVGYNEQFF. In DNA form, the CDR3 reads TGTGCCACCAGTGAGCCAGTAGCGGGAGTCGGTTACAATGAGCAGTTCTTC.

The chain recombines TRBV9 with TRBJ2-1; D is unresolved. The DNA end lines up better with TRBJ2-7; the J call may be wrong. The CDR3 runs to 12 residues. Germline loops: CDR1 SGDLS, CDR2 YYNGEE. In DNA, the CDR3 is TGTGCCAGCAGCCCTGCCTACAATGAGCAGTACTTC. Protein: CASSPAYNEQYF.

There are a few counts of this clonotype. The rearrangement uses TRBV10-3 and TRBJ2-3, with 8 bases lining up with TRBD1. CDR1 and CDR2 from the germline V gene are ENHRY and SYGVKD. The CDR3 spans 15 residues. Germline trimming cut 4 bases from V and 2 bases from J; bases unmatched to any gene: 5. CDR3 region: CAISGWGQATDTQYF. The CDR3 nucleotides read TGTGCCATCAGTGGCTGGGGACAGGCCACAGATACGCAGTATTTT.

The V and J genes are TRBV12-3 or TRBV12-4 and TRBJ2-7; D call uncertain. V gave up 3 bases and J gave up 4 bases, with 13 bases separating them. The CDR3 is 14 amino acids. The CDR3 is CASSLVETPYEQYF. The CDR3 DNA follows: TGTGCCAGCAGTTTGGTCGAGACCCCGTACGAGCAGTACTTC.

This clonotype was detected a few times. The rearrangement links TRBV19 to TRBJ2-5; TRBD1 is a possible D gene (5 bases). V gave up 3 bases and J gave up 0 bases, with 8 bases separating them. Germline-derived CDR1 and CDR2 are LNHDA and SQIVND (reference sequence). The CDR3 is made up of 14 amino acids. CDR3 sequence (DNA): TGTGCCAGTAGTATGGGGCCGAACCAAGAGACCCAGTACTTC. Translated: CASSMGPNQETQYF.

This clonotype was counted a few times. A read error may be the cause here, since a much bigger clone is one base away. V usage is TRBV20-1 and J usage is TRBJ2-5; no definite D call. Germline V gene lookup returns CDR1 DFQATT and CDR2 SNEGSKA (reference sequence). V was pared by 0 bases and J by 11 bases, with 13 bases between. The CDR3 totals 12 residues. CDR3 sequence: CSAREYAHEQYF. The DNA of the CDR3 is TGCAGTGCTAGAGAATACGCGCATGAGCAGTACTTC.

In DNA form, the CDR3 reads TGTGCCAGCAGCGTAGAGCTACAATTAGGCTACACCTTC. Translated: CASSVELQLGYTF. The chain combines TRBV7-2 with TRBJ1-2; no clear D. The V end was cut by 5 bases, the J end by 8 bases, with 15 bases between. The CDR3 is 13 residues long. Germline values: CDR1 SGHTA, CDR2 FQGNSA.

V is TRBV7-9 and J is TRBJ2-5, with a tentative D call TRBD2 (6 bases). Germline-derived CDR1 and CDR2 are SEHNR and FQNEAQ (reference sequence). V was shortened by 0 bases and J by 0 bases, with 11 bases between the two germline ends. CDR3 length: 16 amino acids. In DNA, the CDR3 is TGTGCCAGCAGCTTAGCTTTTAGCGGAGACCAAGAGACCCAGTACTTC. Translating gives CASSLAFSGDQETQYF.

The chain links TRBV29-1 to TRBJ2-5; D is possibly TRBD2 (6 bases). This CDR3 region has 13 residues. CDR1 and CDR2 from the germline V gene are SQVTM and ANQGSEA. Between the trimmed V and J ends, which lost 4 bases and 9 bases, there was a span of 18 bases. The CDR3 loop is CSVAGLTGEAQYF. Written as DNA, the CDR3 is TGCAGCGTTGCGGGTCTAACTGGGGAGGCCCAGTACTTC.

This chain connects TRBV4-2 to TRBJ2-5; D is perhaps TRBD1 or TRBD2 (5 bases each). V was cut by 4 bases and J by 1 base, with 10 bases left in between. Germline values: CDR1 LGHNA, CDR2 YNFKEQ. This CDR3 region has 14 residues. The CDR3 region has the DNA TGTGCCAGCAGCCGGGACGGAGGCCAAGAGACCCAGTACTTC. This encodes CASSRDGGQETQYF.

This clonotype was observed a few times. This chain links TRBV29-1 with TRBJ1-1; D is unclear. The CDR3 loop spans 14 amino acids. Germline loops: CDR1 SQVTM, CDR2 ANQGSEA. Trimming left V 3 bases short and J 5 bases short, with 16 bases between. CDR3 DNA: TGCAGCGTTGAGCTGTCCGGGGTTCATACTGAAGCTTTCTTT. It specifies CSVELSGVHTEAFF.

The V and J genes are TRBV21-1 and TRBJ2-5; TRBD1, the D gene given by the table, was not confirmed from the DNA. TRBV21-1 is designated a pseudogene. This CDR3 has 17 amino acids. The CDR3 nucleotides are TGTGCCAGCAGGCTTACGGAGAGACAGGGGCCTAGGGAGACCCAGTACTTC. Residues: CASRLTERQGPRETQYF.

This clonotype was observed a few times. V usage is TRBV5-1 and J usage is TRBJ2-1, with D perhaps given as TRBD1 or TRBD2 (5 bases each). CDR1 is SGHRS and CDR2 is YFSETQ in the germline V gene. V lost 3 bases to trimming and J lost 8 bases, with 18 bases between them. The CDR3 length is 15 residues. The CDR3 DNA reads TGCGCCAGCAGCTCCTGGGACCTCAGGGTCGATGAGCAGTTCTTC. It codes for CASSSWDLRVDEQFF.